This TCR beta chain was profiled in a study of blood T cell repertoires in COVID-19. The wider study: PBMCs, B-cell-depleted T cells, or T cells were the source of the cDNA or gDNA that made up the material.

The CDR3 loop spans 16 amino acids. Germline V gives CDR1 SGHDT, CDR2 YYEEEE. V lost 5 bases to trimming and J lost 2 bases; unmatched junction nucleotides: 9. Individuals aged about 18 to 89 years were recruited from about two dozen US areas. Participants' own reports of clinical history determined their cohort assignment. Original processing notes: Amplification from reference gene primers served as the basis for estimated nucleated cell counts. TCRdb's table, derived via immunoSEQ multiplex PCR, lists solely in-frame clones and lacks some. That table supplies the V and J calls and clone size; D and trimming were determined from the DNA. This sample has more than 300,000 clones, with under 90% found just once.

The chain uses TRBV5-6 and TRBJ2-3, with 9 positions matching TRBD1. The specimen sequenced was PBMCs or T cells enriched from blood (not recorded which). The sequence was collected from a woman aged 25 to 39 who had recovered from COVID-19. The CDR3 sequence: CASSYYRGPYTDTQYF. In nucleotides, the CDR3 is TGTGCCAGCAGTTATTACAGGGGGCCCTACACAGATACGCAGTATTTT. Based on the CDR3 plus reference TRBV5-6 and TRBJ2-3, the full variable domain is DAGVTQSPTHLIKTRGQQVTLRCSPKSGHDTVSWYQQALGQGPQFIFQYYEEEERQRGNFPDRFSGHQFPNYSSELNVNALLLGDSALYLCASSYYRGPYTDTQYFGPGTRLTVL.